Listed below are T cell receptor beta chains from one sample, sequenced in a study of cytomegalovirus exposure and HLA in healthy donors. TCRdb's table, derived via immunoSEQ multiplex PCR, lists solely in-frame clones and lacks some. This table has 130,000 or so clones, around three quarters appearing once. The sequenced sample consisted of PBMCs. The receptor source for this set is a young man in good health and CMV-seronegative. The CDR3 runs from the conserved cysteine through the conserved F or W. The order of the fields is V gene, D gene, clone size, J gene, CDR3 DNA, CDR3 protein. The D gene is left open where the match is weak. Not every row has a clone size; where given, it reads once, few, many or a size class.

v_call: TRBV7-8; d_call: TRBD2; clone_size: NA; j_call: TRBJ2-3; cdr3_nt: TGTGCCAGCAGCCAATTACTAGCGACAGATACGCAGTATTTT; cdr3_aa: CASSQLLATDTQYF
v_call: TRBV10-3; d_call: NA; clone_size: NA; j_call: TRBJ2-7; cdr3_nt: TGTGCCATCAGACCCCGAGAGAACTCCTACGAGCAGTACTTC; cdr3_aa: CAIRPRENSYEQYF
v_call: TRBV11-3; d_call: NA; clone_size: many; j_call: TRBJ1-1; cdr3_nt: TGTGCCAGCAGCTTAGATCGTGGAGACACTGAAGCTTTCTTT; cdr3_aa: CASSLDRGDTEAFF
v_call: TRBV7-9; d_call: NA; clone_size: NA; j_call: TRBJ2-5; cdr3_nt: TGTGCCAGCAGCTCTGAGCGGGAAAGGGGGGGGACCCAGTACTTC; cdr3_aa: CASSSERERGGTQYF
v_call: TRBV28; d_call: TRBD1; clone_size: NA; j_call: TRBJ2-7; cdr3_nt: TGTGCCAGCAGCGGGACAGGGGGCCTCTACGAGCAGTACTTC; cdr3_aa: CASSGTGGLYEQYF
v_call: TRBV7-2; d_call: TRBD1; clone_size: NA; j_call: TRBJ2-7; cdr3_nt: TGTGCCAGCAGCTTAGTTCCAGGGGGCGAGCAGTACTTC; cdr3_aa: CASSLVPGGEQYF
v_call: TRBV23-1; d_call: TRBD1; clone_size: NA; j_call: TRBJ2-7; cdr3_nt: TGCGCCAGCAGTCCCGGGACAGGGGACCACGAGCAGTACTTC; cdr3_aa: CASSPGTGDHEQYF
v_call: TRBV9; d_call: NA; clone_size: NA; j_call: TRBJ1-2; cdr3_nt: TGTGCCAGCAGCGGGCAGGGATCTAACTATGGCTACACCTTC; cdr3_aa: CASSGQGSNYGYTF
v_call: TRBV4-1; d_call: NA; clone_size: NA; j_call: TRBJ2-5; cdr3_nt: TGCGCCAGCAGCCGAGGAATCGGGATCGGCCAAGAGACCCAGTACTTC; cdr3_aa: CASSRGIGIGQETQYF
v_call: TRBV5-1; d_call: TRBD1; clone_size: NA; j_call: TRBJ1-2; cdr3_nt: TGCGCCAGCAGCTTGGGGACAGGGGGGGATGGCTACACCTTC; cdr3_aa: CASSLGTGGDGYTF
v_call: TRBV11-3; d_call: TRBD1; clone_size: few; j_call: TRBJ2-1; cdr3_nt: TGTGCCAGCAGCTTGAGGGCAGGGGGAAACAATGAGCAGTTCTTC; cdr3_aa: CASSLRAGGNNEQFF
v_call: TRBV9; d_call: NA; clone_size: NA; j_call: TRBJ1-4; cdr3_nt: TGTGCCAGCAGCGCAGAGCTCGGGACAAAAAATGAAAAACTGTTTTTT; cdr3_aa: CASSAELGTKNEKLFF
v_call: TRBV7-2; d_call: TRBD2; clone_size: NA; j_call: TRBJ2-7; cdr3_nt: TGTGCCAGCAGCCCCCGGGGTAGCGGGAGGGGAAACGAGCAGTACTTC; cdr3_aa: CASSPRGSGRGNEQYF
v_call: TRBV5-8; d_call: NA; clone_size: NA; j_call: TRBJ2-1; cdr3_nt: TGTGCCAGCAGCCCTCGAGGACACAGTTTCTACAATGAGCAGTTCTTC; cdr3_aa: CASSPRGHSFYNEQFF